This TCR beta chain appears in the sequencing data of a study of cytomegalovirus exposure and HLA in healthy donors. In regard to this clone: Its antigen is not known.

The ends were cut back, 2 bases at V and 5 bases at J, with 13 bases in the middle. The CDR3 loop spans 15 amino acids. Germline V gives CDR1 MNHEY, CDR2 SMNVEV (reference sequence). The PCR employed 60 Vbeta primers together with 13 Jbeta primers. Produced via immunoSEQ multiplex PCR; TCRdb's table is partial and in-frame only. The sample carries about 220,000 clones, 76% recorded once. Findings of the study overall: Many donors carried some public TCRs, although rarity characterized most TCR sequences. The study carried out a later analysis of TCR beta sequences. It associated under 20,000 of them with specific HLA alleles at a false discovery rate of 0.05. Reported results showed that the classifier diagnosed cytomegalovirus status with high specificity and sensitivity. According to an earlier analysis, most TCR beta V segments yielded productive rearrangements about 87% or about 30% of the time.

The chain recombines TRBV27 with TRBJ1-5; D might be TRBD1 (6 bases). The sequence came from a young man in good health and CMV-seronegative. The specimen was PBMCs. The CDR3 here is CASSLRGNLDQPQHF. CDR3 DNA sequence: TGTGCCAGCAGTTTAAGGGGGAACCTTGATCAGCCCCAGCATTTT.